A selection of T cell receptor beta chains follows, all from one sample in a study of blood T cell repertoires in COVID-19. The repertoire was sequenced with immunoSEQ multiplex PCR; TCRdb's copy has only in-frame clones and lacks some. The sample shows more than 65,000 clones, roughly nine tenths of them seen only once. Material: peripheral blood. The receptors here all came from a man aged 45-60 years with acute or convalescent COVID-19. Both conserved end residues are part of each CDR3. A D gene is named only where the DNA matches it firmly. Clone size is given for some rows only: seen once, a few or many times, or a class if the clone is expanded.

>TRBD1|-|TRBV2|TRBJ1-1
TGTGCCAGGAGGGGGCAGAACACTGAAGCTTTCTTT
CARRGQNTEAFF
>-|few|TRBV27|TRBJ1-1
TGTGCCAGCAGTTTTCAGGGAGGCCGAGACACTGAAGCTTTCTTT
CASSFQGGRDTEAFF
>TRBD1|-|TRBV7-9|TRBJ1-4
TGTGCCAGCAGCACGCCCGGGACAGGGGATAATGAAAAACTGTTTTTT
CASSTPGTGDNEKLFF
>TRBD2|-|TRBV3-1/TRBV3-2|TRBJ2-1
TGTGCCAGCAGCCCACGGGGGGGCTCCTACAATGAGCAGTTCTTC
CASSPRGGSYNEQFF
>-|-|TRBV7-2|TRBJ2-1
TGTGCCAGCAGCCCATCAGGGACTGGTAAAAATGAGCAGTTCTTC
CASSPSGTGKNEQFF
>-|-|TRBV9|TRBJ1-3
TGTGCCAGCAGCGTAGAGTTCTCGGGGGGTAATGGTAACACCATATATTTT
CASSVEFSGGNGNTIYF
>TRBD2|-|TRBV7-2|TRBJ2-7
TGTGCCAGCAGCTTAGAACTAGCGGGGGGGCGTTTCTACGAGCAGTACTTC
CASSLELAGGRFYEQYF
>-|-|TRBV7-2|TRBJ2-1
TGTGCCAGCAGCCTCTCCTACAATGAGCAGTTCTTC
CASSLSYNEQFF
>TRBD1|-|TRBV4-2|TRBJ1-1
TGTGCCAGCAGCCAAAACCCACAGGGGGCGGGCACTGAAGCTTTCTTT
CASSQNPQGAGTEAFF
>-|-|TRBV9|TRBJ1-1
TGTGCCAGCAGCCCGAAAGGATGGAGCACTGAAGCTTTCTTT
CASSPKGWSTEAFF
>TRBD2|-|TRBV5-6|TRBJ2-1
TGTGCCAGCAGCTTGGTTACCCGGGCCAGCGGGGCCGAGCAGTTCTTC
CASSLVTRASGAEQFF
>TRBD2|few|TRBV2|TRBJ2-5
TGTGCCAGCGGGAGACTAGCGGGGGGATTCTCGGCAGAGACCCAGTACTTC
CASGRLAGGFSAETQYF
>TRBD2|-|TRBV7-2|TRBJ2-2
TGTGCCAGCAGCTTAGTGGTGACTAGCTCCACCGGGGAGCTGTTTTTT
CASSLVVTSSTGELFF
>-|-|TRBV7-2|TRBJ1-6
TGTGCCAGCAGCTTAGCTTCCGGCAGGGGTAATTCACCCCTCCACTTT
CASSLASGRGNSPLHF
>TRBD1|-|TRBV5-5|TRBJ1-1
TGTGCCAGCAGCTCCATCGGACAGGCGGAGGCTTTCTTT
CASSSIGQAEAFF
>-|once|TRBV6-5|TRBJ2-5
TGTGCCAGCAGTTTCGGCGCGGCGGGGTTGCGGGAGACCCAGTACTTC
CASSFGAAGLRETQYF
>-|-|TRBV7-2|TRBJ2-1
TGTGCCAGCATCCTAAATCCAACCTACAATGAGCAGTTCTTC
CASILNPTYNEQFF
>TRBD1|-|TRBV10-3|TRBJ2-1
TGTGCCATCAGTGAGTCATCGACAGGGGGTAGGGATGAGCAGTTCTTC
CAISESSTGGRDEQFF
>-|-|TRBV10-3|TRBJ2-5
TGTGCCATCAGGGAGGGGGGCGTGGAGACCCAGTACTTC
CAIREGGVETQYF
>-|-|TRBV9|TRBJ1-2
TGTGCCAGCAGCCCCCGGGGGGGGAGTGGCTACACCTTC
CASSPRGGSGYTF
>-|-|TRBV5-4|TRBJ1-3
TGTGCCAGCTCTAGATCCGGGTTCTTCTCTGGAAACACCATATATTTT
CASSRSGFFSGNTIYF
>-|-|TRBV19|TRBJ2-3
TGTGCCTACAGGAGTGGGGGGGATACGCAGTATTTT
CAYRSGGDTQYF
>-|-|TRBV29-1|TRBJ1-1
TGCAGCGTTCGGCCCGGCGGGATGAACACTGAAGCTTTCTTT
CSVRPGGMNTEAFF
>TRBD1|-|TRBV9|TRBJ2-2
TGTGCCAGCAGCCTTACAGGGGGCTCCGGGGAGCTGTTTTTT
CASSLTGGSGELFF
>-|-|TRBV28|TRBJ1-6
TGTGCCAGCAGTTTGGCAGAATCACCCCTCCACTTT
CASSLAESPLHF
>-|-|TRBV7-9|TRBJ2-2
TGTGCCAGCAGCTTAATGACAGGGAACACCGGGGAGCTGTTTTTT
CASSLMTGNTGELFF
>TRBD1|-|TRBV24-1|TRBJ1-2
TGTGCCACCAGTGCAGGGACAGGGGGTAACTATGGCTACACCTTC
CATSAGTGGNYGYTF
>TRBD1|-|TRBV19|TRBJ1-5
TGTGCCAGTAGTATTGTGACAGGGTCTCAGCCCCAGCATTTT
CASSIVTGSQPQHF
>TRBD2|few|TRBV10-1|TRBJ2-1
TGCGCCAGCAGTGGCCTAGCGGGATACAATGAGCAGTTCTTC
CASSGLAGYNEQFF
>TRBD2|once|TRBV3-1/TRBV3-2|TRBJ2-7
TGTGCCAGCAGCCGTCGGGGGGCCTACGAGCAGTACTTC
CASSRRGAYEQYF
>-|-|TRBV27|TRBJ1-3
TGTGCCAGCAGTTTATGGGGGGGGGATGGAAACACCATATATTTT
CASSLWGGDGNTIYF
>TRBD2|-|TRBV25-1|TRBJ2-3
TGTGCCAGCAGTTGGGGACTAGCGGCCACAGATACGCAGTATTTT
CASSWGLAATDTQYF
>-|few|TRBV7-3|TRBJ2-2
TGTGCCAGCAGCTTAAGTCCCAACGGGGAGCTGTTTTTT
CASSLSPNGELFF
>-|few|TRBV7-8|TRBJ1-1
TGTGCCAGCAGCTTAGTCTCTCAAACTACTGAAGCTTTCTTT
CASSLVSQTTEAFF
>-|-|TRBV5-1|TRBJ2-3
TGCGCCAGCAGCTTACGGGGAAAGGGTACAGATACGCAGTATTTT
CASSLRGKGTDTQYF
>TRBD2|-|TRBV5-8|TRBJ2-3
TGTGCCAGCAGCTTGGATAGCGGGGGGGCCCCAGATACGCAGTATTTT
CASSLDSGGAPDTQYF
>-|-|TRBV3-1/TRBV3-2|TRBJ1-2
TGTGCCAGCAGCCAAGACAGCGGTTCTGGCTACACCTTC
CASSQDSGSGYTF
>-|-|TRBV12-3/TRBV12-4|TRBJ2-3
TGTGCCAGCAGGTACAGGGCAGATACGCAGTATTTT
CASRYRADTQYF